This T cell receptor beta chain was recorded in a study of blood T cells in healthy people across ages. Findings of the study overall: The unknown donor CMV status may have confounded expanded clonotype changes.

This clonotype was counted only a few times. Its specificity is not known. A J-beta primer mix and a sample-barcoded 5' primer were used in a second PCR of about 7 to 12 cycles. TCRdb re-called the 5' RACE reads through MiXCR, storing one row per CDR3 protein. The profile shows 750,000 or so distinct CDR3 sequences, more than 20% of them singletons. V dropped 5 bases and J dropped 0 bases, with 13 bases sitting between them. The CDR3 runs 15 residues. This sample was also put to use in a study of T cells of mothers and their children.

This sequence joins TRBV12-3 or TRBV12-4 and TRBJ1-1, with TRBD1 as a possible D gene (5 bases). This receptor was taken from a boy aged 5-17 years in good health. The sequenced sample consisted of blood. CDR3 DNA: TGTGCCAGCAGTCACCCCGACAGATTGAACACTGAAGCTTTCTTT. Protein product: CASSHPDRLNTEAFF.